What follows describes a single T cell receptor beta chain. There were approximately 200,000 CFSE-labeled responder cells plated together with approximately 200,000 irradiated, violet-dye-labeled stimulator cells. This sample was taken from a study of graft-versus-host responses after intestinal transplantation. As for the study in general: Transplants given to recipients were multivisceral, liver-intestinal, or isolated intestinal.

Profiled with immunoSEQ multiplex PCR; TCRdb holds only in-frame clones, not every one. The sample has tens of thousands of clones, less than 40% seen once. CDR1 is SGHAT, CDR2 FQNNGV, per germline. This CDR3 spans 13 amino acids. This receptor was obtained from a human patient who received an intestinal transplant. Sequencing used alloreactive CD8+ T cells from a mixed lymphocyte reaction culture, obtained before intestinal transplant. Subset specified: CFSE-low proliferating T cells sorted from roughly 6-day pre-transplant mixed lymphocyte reaction (GvH or HvG direction). J is TRBJ2-4 and V is TRBV11-2; D unclear. TRBJ2-1 explains the end of the DNA better; the J call may be wrong. The CDR3 reads CASSLGDARSQFF. In DNA form, the CDR3 reads TGTGCCAGCAGCTTAGGAGACGCCCGTAGTCAGTTCTTC.